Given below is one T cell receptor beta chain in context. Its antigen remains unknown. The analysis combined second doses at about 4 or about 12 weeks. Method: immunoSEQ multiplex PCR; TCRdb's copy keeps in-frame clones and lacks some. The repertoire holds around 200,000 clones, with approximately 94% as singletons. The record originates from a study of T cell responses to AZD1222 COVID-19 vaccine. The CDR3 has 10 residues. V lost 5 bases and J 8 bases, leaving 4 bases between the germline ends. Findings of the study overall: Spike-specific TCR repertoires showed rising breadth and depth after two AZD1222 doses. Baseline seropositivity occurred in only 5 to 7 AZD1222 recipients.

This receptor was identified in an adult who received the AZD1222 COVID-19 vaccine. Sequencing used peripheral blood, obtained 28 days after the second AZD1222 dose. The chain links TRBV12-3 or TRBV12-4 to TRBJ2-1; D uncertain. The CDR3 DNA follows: TGTGCCAGCAGTATCCATGAGCAGTTCTTC. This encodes CASSIHEQFF.